The sample holds one count of the clone carrying this T cell receptor (beta chain). The V gene's germline CDR1 is LNHDA and CDR2 SQIVND (reference sequence). This CDR3 spans 13 amino acids. Trimming took 0 bases from V and 3 from J, leaving 5 bases between them. Sequencing used immunoSEQ multiplex PCR; TCRdb keeps in-frame clones, though not all of them. The sample includes 40,000 to 65,000 clones, 80% to 95% of them seen just once. This record belongs to a study of T cell changes during pregnancy in multiple sclerosis. Sample: CD4+ T cells from peripheral blood mononuclear cells, taken in the third trimester of pregnancy. The TCR comes from a female donor with multiple sclerosis, enrolled in a pregnancy study. J is TRBJ1-1 and V is TRBV19; D is unresolved. CDR3 loop: CASSIDGDTEAFF. DNA for the CDR3: TGTGCCAGTAGTATAGACGGGGACACTGAAGCTTTCTTT. Filled out from reference TRBV19 and TRBJ1-1, the complete variable domain reads DGGITQSPKYLFRKEGQNVTLSCEQNLNHDAMYWYRQDPGQGLRLIYYSQIVNDFQKGDIAEGYSVSREKKESFPLTVTSAQKNPTAFYLCASSIDGDTEAFFGQGTRLTVV.